This entry features one T cell receptor (beta chain) sequence. This clonotype showed up many times. No antigen is known for it. Base qualities are missing; no much larger clone stands one base away. What the time point label conveys for this sample: sample taken at primary tumor resection. The donors were fewer than 90 patients from the lung TRACERx cohort who had early-stage, untreated non-small cell lung cancer. For TCR sequencing, whole RNA was extracted from tumor and nontumor lung tissue, or from cryopreserved PBMC samples, and no cell sorting was done. Only patients with enough RNA available from two or more tumor regions were chosen for TCR sequencing. Before being selected, tumor and adjacent nontumor lung specimens were reviewed by a lung pathologist. Trimming takes 3 bases off V and 3 bases off J; junction bases not matched to a gene: 6. Spanning cysteine to phenylalanine, the CDR3 consists of 15 amino acids. The retained sequence is limited to the CDR3, 45 bases, with the frame set at the first base. Taken from the germline V gene (reference sequence), the CDR1 and CDR2 loops are DFQATT and SNEGSKA.

The library was made by 5' RACE. Sequencer: NextSeq 500. In the TCR library protocol, a unique molecular identifier was attached to each TCR cDNA molecule so that PCR and sequencing errors could be corrected. Per the authors' processing: TCR identification, UMI-based error correction and CDR3 extraction were all carried out with Decombinator tools. TCRs above a frequency of 2 per 1,000, corresponding to the top 1% of the tumor frequency distribution, were defined as expanded. Expanded tumor TCRs statistically deemed absent (corrected P<0.05) from at least one tumor region were classed as regional, and all other expanded tumor TCRs were classed as ubiquitous. Renyi diversity was calculated using the R vegan package after each repertoire was subsampled 100 times to 5,000 TCRs. CDR3 similarity networks were constructed using string-kernel similarity of amino acid triplets, with links drawn between CDR3s whose pairwise similarity was above 0.82. The raw public data were reprocessed by TCRdb itself: fastp quality trimming at Q25, MiXCR clonotype calling, in-frame beta chains only. Rows with a matching CDR3 protein are joined into one entry that keeps the most common DNA and genes. The V and J calls and clone size are TCRdb's, not the authors'. Present in this sample are 7,800 or so distinct CDR3 sequences, roughly 8.7% of which were seen just once. The ten largest clones add up to roughly 4.4% of the sample.

The data belong to a study of spatial heterogeneity in lung cancer (dated by TCRdb to the late 2010s). Some background on the complete study: Beta-chain transcripts were consistently detected in greater numbers than alpha-chain transcripts, which likely reflected higher beta-chain transcript abundance. TCR repertoire features were related to nonsynonymous mutation counts determined by whole-exome sequencing of tumor tissue. In tumor regions, TCR transcript counts showed a strong correlation with a T cell transcriptional module score derived from matched bulk RNA-seq. In non-small cell lung cancer, the study quantitatively compared TCR alpha and beta repertoires across several tumor regions, matched nontumor lung, and blood. At surgery, both alpha and beta chains were TCR-sequenced in roughly 230 tumor regions, roughly 64 matched nontumor lung samples and a few dozen PBMC samples. In the raw uncorrected reads, each unique combination of TCR and UMI appeared on average more than ten times.

Study-wide conclusions, independent of this receptor: TCR-seq coverage of tumor T cells was estimated at only approximately 7% for alpha chains and approximately 13% for beta chains. Confirming at a functional level the hypothesis that regional TCRs recognize regional mutations was considered to require additional single-cell paired TCR alpha and beta sequencing. Counts of ubiquitous and regional expanded TCRs were found to correlate with counts of ubiquitous and regional nonsynonymous mutations, respectively. The tumor nonsynonymous mutation count correlated with the number of expanded intratumoral alpha and beta TCRs.

The source was lung tumor tissue, collected at surgery. The receptor comes from a male donor with early-stage non-small cell lung cancer. The sequence joins TRBV20-1 to TRBJ2-2, with 8 middle bases fitting TRBD1. CDR3 reads: CSASQGASDTGELFF. DNA sequence: TGCAGTGCTAGCCAGGGGGCCTCCGACACCGGGGAGCTGTTTTTT.